One and the same sample provided the 8 T cell receptor beta chains below, sequenced in a study of cytomegalovirus exposure and HLA in healthy donors. Both 60 Vbeta primers and 13 Jbeta primers went into the PCR. The assay was immunoSEQ multiplex PCR, and TCRdb's table has in-frame clones only and misses some. The sample includes tens of thousands of clones, about 73% of them seen just once. Sequencing input: PBMCs. These receptors all come from a woman in her 40s in good health and CMV-seropositive.

The genes are TRBV27 and TRBJ2-2; D possibly corresponds to TRBD1 (7 bases). This CDR3 region has 15 residues. Trimming took 2 bases from V and 5 from J, leaving 12 bases between them. In germline, CDR1 is MNHEY, CDR2 SMNVEV (reference sequence). CDR3 sequence: CASSLRRGLTGELFF. DNA for the CDR3: TGTGCCAGCAGTTTAAGGAGGGGGCTAACCGGGGAGCTGTTTTTT.

CDR3 sequence: CASSEYNREYEQYF. CDR3 sequence (DNA): TGTGCCAGCAGTGAATATAACAGGGAGTACGAGCAGTACTTC. The rearrangement uses TRBV6-1 and TRBJ2-7; a weak D match, TRBD1 (6 bases). The ends were cut back, 2 bases at V and 4 bases at J, with 12 bases in the middle. The CDR3 contains 14 residues. CDR1 and CDR2 from the germline V gene are MNHNS and SASEGT.

A few counts support this clone. V and J are TRBV14 and TRBJ2-7, with 7 bases that match TRBD1. The germline V gene encodes CDR1 SGHDN and CDR2 FVKESK. Trimming removed 2 bases from V and 4 bases from J; junction bases left unmatched: 14. This CDR3 is built from 17 residues. CDR3 region: CASSQTPGRGFLYEQYF. CDR3 in DNA: TGTGCCAGCAGCCAAACCCCGGGCAGGGGGTTCTTGTACGAGCAGTACTTC.

As regards this clone: An end of the junction does not agree with germline; a read error may underlie this. Distinct nucleotide sequences in the sample also encode this CDR3. This chain joins TRBV7-9 and TRBJ2-7; TRBD1 might be the D (6 bases). The CDR3 is 15 amino acids. Germline V CDR1 and CDR2: SEHNR, FQNEAQ (reference sequence). The CDR3 nucleotides are TGTGCCAGCAGCTTACTCCAGGGGATCTCCTACGAGCAATACTTC. It yields the protein CASSLLQGISYEQYF. The full variable domain, its missing parts supplied by reference TRBV7-9 and TRBJ2-7, is DTGVSQNPRHKITKRGQNVTFRCDPISEHNRLYWYRQTLGQGPEFLTYFQNEAQLEKSRLLSDRFSAERPKGSFSTLEIQRTEQGDSAMYLCASSLLQGISYEQYFGPGTRLTVT.

This clone was seen just once. The J gene is TRBJ2-5, the V gene TRBV29-1; perhaps TRBD2 as D (6 bases). V was shortened by 0 bases and J by 8 bases, with 19 bases between the two germline ends. The CDR3 is made up of 15 amino acids. Germline CDR1 and CDR2: SQVTM and ANQGSEA. The CDR3 DNA is TGCAGCGTTGAAGACACCACCATTACGGGAGTTACCCAGTACTTC. Its translation: CSVEDTTITGVTQYF.

The chain has TRBV11-2 and TRBJ1-2, with a weak D call TRBD1 (5 bases). Germline V gives CDR1 SGHAT, CDR2 FQNNGV. This CDR3 has 15 residues. Trimming left V 4 bases short and J 5 bases short, with 17 bases between. The chain's CDR3 is CASSSAGREVYGYTF. CDR3 DNA: TGTGCCAGCAGCTCGGCCGGCAGGGAGGTATATGGCTACACCTTC. Complete variable domain (other parts from reference TRBV11-2 and TRBJ1-2): EAGVAQSPRYKIIEKRQSVAFWCNPISGHATLYWYQQILGQGPKLLIQFQNNGVVDDSQLPKDRFSAERLKGVDSTLKIQPAKLEDSAVYLCASSSAGREVYGYTFGSGTRLTVV.

The chain has TRBV6-1 and TRBJ2-1; TRBD2 is a possible D gene (7 bases). Germline V CDR1 and CDR2: MNHNS, SASEGT. Trimming removed 7 bases at V and 8 bases at J, with 15 bases between. CDR3 size: 13 residues. The CDR3 loop reads CASIEGGGDEQFF. CDR3 nucleotides: TGTGCCAGCATCGAAGGGGGGGGAGATGAGCAGTTCTTC.

The rearrangement links TRBV7-2 to TRBJ1-2, with D perhaps matching TRBD1 (6 bases). V lost 3 bases and J 0 bases, leaving 17 bases between the germline ends. The CDR3 is made up of 17 amino acids. Germline-derived CDR1 and CDR2 are SGHTA and FQGNSA. The CDR3 reads CASSFDRIPFANYGYTF. CDR3 in DNA: TGTGCCAGCAGCTTCGACAGGATCCCTTTTGCTAACTATGGCTACACCTTC.